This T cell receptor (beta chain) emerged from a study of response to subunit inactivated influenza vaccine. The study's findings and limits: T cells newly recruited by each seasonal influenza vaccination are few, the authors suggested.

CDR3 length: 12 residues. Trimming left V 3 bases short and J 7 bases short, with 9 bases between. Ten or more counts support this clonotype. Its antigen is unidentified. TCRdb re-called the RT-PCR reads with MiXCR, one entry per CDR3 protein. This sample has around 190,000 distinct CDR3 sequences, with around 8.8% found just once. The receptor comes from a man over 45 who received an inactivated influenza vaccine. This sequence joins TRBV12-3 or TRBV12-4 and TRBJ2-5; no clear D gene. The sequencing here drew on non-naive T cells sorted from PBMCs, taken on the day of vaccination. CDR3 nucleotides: TGTGCCAGCAGTTTGAGTAAAGGGACCCAGTACTTC. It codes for CASSLSKGTQYF.